Below, 13 T cell receptor beta chains from the same sample are listed, as sequenced in a study of blood T cell repertoires in COVID-19. TCRdb keeps only in-frame clones here, not all; method: immunoSEQ multiplex PCR. The sample yields approximately 430,000 clones, 86% seen once. Sequencing was performed on peripheral blood. The receptors come from a woman in her 30s with active or convalescent COVID-19.

The V and J genes are TRBV5-1 and TRBJ1-2, with D maybe TRBD1 (6 bases). The germline CDR1 and CDR2 sequences are SGHRS and YFSETQ. The V gene lost 0 bases and the J gene lost 3 bases, with 12 bases spanning the gap. The CDR3 is made up of 15 amino acids. This CDR3 is CASSLAGGSHYGYTF. The CDR3 bases are TGCGCCAGCAGCTTGGCTGGGGGCAGTCACTATGGCTACACCTTC.

The rearrangement links TRBV11-2 to TRBJ2-3; a weak D match, TRBD1 (6 bases). This CDR3 comprises 15 residues. Trimming removed 0 bases from V and 7 bases from J, with 14 bases in between. Germline V gives CDR1 SGHAT, CDR2 FQNNGV. This chain's CDR3 is CASSLEGGGPYTQYF. The DNA for the CDR3 is TGTGCCAGCAGCTTAGAAGGTGGGGGCCCGTATACGCAGTATTTT.

The rearrangement joins TRBV10-1 to TRBJ1-1; D uncertain. This CDR3 is built from 17 residues. V was trimmed by 0 bases and J by 0 bases, leaving 14 bases between them. Germline CDR1 WNHNN, CDR2 SYGVQD (reference sequence). Here the CDR3 reads CASSESRHPFLNTEAFF. The CDR3 DNA sequence: TGCGCCAGCAGTGAGTCGAGACACCCTTTTTTGAACACTGAAGCTTTCTTT.

This chain joins TRBV30 and TRBJ2-1, with 7 bases fitting TRBD2. Germline V gene sequence: CDR1 GTSNPN, CDR2 SVGIG (reference sequence). V lost 1 base, J lost 1 base, and 4 bases stayed unmatched. The CDR3 is made up of 15 amino acids. CDR3 residues: CAWSGASGSYNEQFF. CDR3 sequence (DNA): TGTGCCTGGAGTGGTGCTAGCGGTTCCTACAATGAGCAGTTCTTC.

This clone was detected once. The chain has TRBV5-1 and TRBJ1-2; 7 nucleotides agree with TRBD1. The CDR3 is made up of 15 amino acids. Per the germline V gene, CDR1 is SGHRS and CDR2 is YFSETQ. Trimming cost V 0 bases and J 4 bases; bases outside gene matches: 6. The DNA for the CDR3 is TGCGCCAGCAGCTTGGCCACAGGGGACGGCTATGGCTACACCTTC. It codes for CASSLATGDGYGYTF.

The chain joins TRBV6-6 to TRBJ1-6; 7 bases match TRBD1. V lost 2 bases to trimming and J lost 9 bases; unmatched junction nucleotides: 4. Germline CDR1 reads MNHNY; CDR2 reads SVGAGI (reference sequence). The CDR3 length is 14 residues. CDR3 sequence (DNA): TGTGCCAGCAGTTACCGGGACAGTAGTTCACCCCTCCACTTT. Translation gives CASSYRDSSSPLHF.

The chain has TRBV2 and TRBJ1-6, with 9 bases identical to TRBD1. The CDR3 is 15 amino acids. V lost 7 bases to trimming and J lost 6 bases; unmatched junction nucleotides: 7. Germline V gives CDR1 SNHLY, CDR2 FYNNEI. CDR3 coding DNA: TGTGCCAGCATCGGGACAGGGCTCGGTAATTCACCCCTCCACTTT. Its protein is CASIGTGLGNSPLHF.

There are a few counts of this clone. This chain uses TRBV3-1 (or the pseudogene TRBV3-2) with TRBJ2-3, with TRBD2 matching over 10 bases. CDR3 length: 16 amino acids. The germline CDR1 and CDR2 sequences are LGHDT and YNNKEL (reference sequence). V lost 2 bases and J lost 2; bases outside the gene matches: 4. The DNA of the CDR3 is TGTGCCAGCAGCCAACTAGCGGGGGTAGCCACAGATACGCAGTATTTT. It specifies CASSQLAGVATDTQYF.

The chain's CDR3 is CASSPRGGGNEQFF. The CDR3 region has the DNA TGTGCCAGCTCACCTAGAGGAGGCGGCAATGAGCAGTTCTTC. The chain couples TRBV18 to TRBJ2-1; maybe TRBD2 (5 bases). This CDR3 is 14 amino acids long. Germline V gene sequence: CDR1 KGHSH, CDR2 LQKENI. V was trimmed by 3 bases and J by 6 bases, leaving 12 bases between them.

The V and J genes are TRBV5-1 and TRBJ2-5, with 12 bases that match TRBD2. Trimming removed 4 bases from V and 6 bases from J; junction bases left unmatched: 4. This CDR3 has 14 amino acids. Germline V lookup: CDR1 SGHRS, CDR2 YFSETQ. The CDR3 DNA sequence: TGCGCCAGCAGCATGGGACTAGCGGGCCAGACCCAGTACTTC. Amino acid sequence: CASSMGLAGQTQYF.

The genes are TRBV4-1 and TRBJ1-4, with TRBD1 matching 10 bases. This CDR3 is 20 amino acids long. Germline CDR1 and CDR2: MGHRA and YSYEKL. Germline trimming cut 0 bases from V and 0 bases from J; bases unmatched to any gene: 10. The CDR3 spells CASSQDLGTGDLTTNEKLFF. The CDR3 bases are TGCGCCAGCAGCCAAGATCTAGGGACAGGGGACTTAACAACTAATGAAAAACTGTTTTTT.

This sequence joins TRBV11-1 and TRBJ2-3; TRBD2 matches 8 bases. There are 14 residues in the CDR3. CDR1 SGHAT and CDR2 FQDESV come from the germline V gene (reference sequence). Losses at the gene ends were 6 bases for V and 5 bases for J; bases not matched to a gene: 7. The CDR3 loop reads CASRISGAGDTQYF. CDR3 sequence (DNA): TGTGCCAGCAGGATTAGCGGGGCGGGAGATACGCAGTATTTT. Full variable domain (rest looked up from reference TRBV11-1 and TRBJ2-3): EAEVAQSPRYKITEKSQAVAFWCDPISGHATLYWYRQILGQGPELLVQFQDESVVDDSQLPKDRFSAERLKGVDSTLKIQPAELGDSAMYLCASRISGAGDTQYFGPGTRLTVL.

This clone has a single count. The chain carries TRBV4-1 and TRBJ2-6; 12 nucleotides match TRBD1. V shed 11 bases and J 3 bases; nucleotides not matched to a gene: 20. This CDR3 spans 20 amino acids. The germline gives CDR1 MGHRA, CDR2 YSYEKL. CDR3 residues: CARCLPGPGQGADGANVLTF. DNA for the CDR3: TGCGCCCGCTGCCTACCGGGTCCGGGACAGGGGGCTGATGGGGCCAACGTCCTGACTTTC.